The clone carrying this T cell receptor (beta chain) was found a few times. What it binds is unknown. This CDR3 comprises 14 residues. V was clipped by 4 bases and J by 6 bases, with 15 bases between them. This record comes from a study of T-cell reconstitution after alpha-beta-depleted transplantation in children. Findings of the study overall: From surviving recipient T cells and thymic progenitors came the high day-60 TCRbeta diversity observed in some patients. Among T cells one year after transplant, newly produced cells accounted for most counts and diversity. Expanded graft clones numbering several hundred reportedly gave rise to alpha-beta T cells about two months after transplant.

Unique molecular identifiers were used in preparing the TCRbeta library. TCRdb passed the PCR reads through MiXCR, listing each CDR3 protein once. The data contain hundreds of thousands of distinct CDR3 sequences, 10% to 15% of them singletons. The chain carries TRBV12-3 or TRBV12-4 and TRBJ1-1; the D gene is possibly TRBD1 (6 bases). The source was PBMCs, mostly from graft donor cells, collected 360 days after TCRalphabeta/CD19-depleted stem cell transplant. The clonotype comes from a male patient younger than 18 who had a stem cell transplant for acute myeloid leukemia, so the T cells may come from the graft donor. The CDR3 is CASSSLYRTAEAFF. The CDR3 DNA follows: TGTGCCAGCAGTTCCTTGTACCGGACAGCTGAAGCTTTCTTT.